This paragraph covers one T cell receptor (beta chain) sequence. The antigen is not known. These data come from a study of T cell responses to AZD1222 COVID-19 vaccine. Study overall: Pooled together were second doses at about 4 or about 12 weeks.

Measured with immunoSEQ multiplex PCR; TCRdb has only the in-frame clones, and not every one. Seen here are 100,000 to 150,000 clones, about 90% observed once, and the top ten hold 4.2%. Whole-study results and caveats: A rise in Spike-specific TCR breadth and depth followed two AZD1222 doses.

In germline, CDR1 is GTSNPN, CDR2 SVGIG (reference sequence). This CDR3 region has 11 residues. Between the trimmed V and J ends, which lost 1 base and 8 bases, there was a span of 3 bases. The sample here was peripheral blood, taken on day 0 of AZD1222 vaccination. This sequence joins TRBV30 and TRBJ1-6; D is undetermined. The sequence was obtained from an adult in good health. CDR3 nucleotides: TGTGCCTGGAGTGCGGATTCACCCCTCCACTTT. The encoded protein is CAWSADSPLHF.